This TCR beta chain was obtained from a study of glioma-infiltrating T cells after dendritic cell vaccination. Profiled with immunoSEQ multiplex PCR; TCRdb holds only in-frame clones, not every one. The sample comprises 100,000 or so clones, 90% of which are singletons, and roughly 3% rests with the top ten. The V gene's germline CDR1 is SGHAT and CDR2 FQNNGV. The V and J ends lost 1 base and 5 bases, in that order; junction bases with no gene match: 4. This CDR3 is 14 amino acids long. The time point denotes: after dendritic cell vaccination, including at tumor progression/relapse. None of the glioblastoma patients had an isocitrate dehydrogenase mutation.

The source material was blood, sampled after dendritic cell vaccination. The sequence came from a human donor with glioblastoma. The chain has TRBV11-2 and TRBJ1-2; 7 nucleotides agree with TRBD1. DNA of the CDR3: TGTGCCAGCAGCTTAGGGACAGGCCTTTATGGCTACACCTTC. It specifies CASSLGTGLYGYTF.